Listed below are T cell receptor beta chains from one sample, sequenced in a study of shared clonotypes between healthy human individuals. The data were produced by immunoSEQ multiplex PCR, yet TCRdb's version contains in-frame clones alone and is incomplete. The sample has fewer than 1.8 million clones, around 98.5% seen once. The sample consisted of naive CD4+ T cells sorted from blood. These TCRs come from a man younger than 40 in good health. CDR3s include the opening cysteine and the closing phenylalanine or tryptophan. A D gene is named only where the DNA matches it firmly. Clone size is not always given. Where it is, it says once, few, many or a class for expanded clones.

v_call	j_call	clone_size	d_call	cdr3_nt	cdr3_aa
TRBV9	TRBJ2-1	-	TRBD2	TGTGCCAGCAGCACTGGACTAGCGGGGAACAATGAGCAGTTCTTC	CASSTGLAGNNEQFF
TRBV7-7	TRBJ1-1	-	-	TGTGCTAGCAGCTTATCGGCGAACACTGAAGCTTTCTTT	CASSLSANTEAFF
TRBV19	TRBJ2-7	-	TRBD1	TGTGCCAGTAGCGCCAGGACAGGAGTCCACGAGCAGTACTTC	CASSARTGVHEQYF
TRBV5-1	TRBJ2-3	-	-	TGCGCCAGCAGGAGCGCCACGGGTGATACGCAGTATTTT	CASRSATGDTQYF
TRBV7-3	TRBJ2-1	-	TRBD1	TGTGCCAGCAGCCGCGGACAGGGTAGAGATGAGCAGTTCTTC	CASSRGQGRDEQFF
TRBV7-8	TRBJ2-7	-	TRBD2	TGTGCCAGCAGCTTAGCCCCTAGCGGGGCCGCCTACGAGCAGTACTTC	CASSLAPSGAAYEQYF
TRBV5-4	TRBJ2-5	-	-	TGTGCCAGCAGCAACCCCCTCGCTGGTCTAACGCAATCGTACTTC	CASSNPLAGLTQSYF
TRBV19	TRBJ1-2	-	TRBD1	TGTGCCAGTATACTAACAGGGGGTTATGGCTACACCTTC	CASILTGGYGYTF
TRBV9	TRBJ2-7	-	-	TGTGCCAGCAGCGTAGGGCAGGGTGCCTACGAGCAGTACTTC	CASSVGQGAYEQYF
TRBV18	TRBJ1-1	-	TRBD1	TGTGCCAGCTCACCAAGAAGGACAGGGGGCGAGAACACTGAAGCTTTCTTT	CASSPRRTGGENTEAFF
TRBV5-1	TRBJ2-2	once	-	TGCGCCAGCAGCTTGAGTCTTAACACCGGGGAGCTGTTTTTT	CASSLSLNTGELFF
TRBV4-2	TRBJ2-7	-	TRBD2	TGTGCCAGCAGCCAAGCGGCGGGAGGGCCCCACGAGCAGTACTTC	CASSQAAGGPHEQYF
TRBV5-1	TRBJ2-7	-	-	TGCGCCAGCAGCTGGACGGCCGGCGTCGCGGAAACCCACGAGCAGTACTTC	CASSWTAGVAETHEQYF
TRBV5-6	TRBJ2-2	-	-	TGTGCCAGCAGCGGCCGACGGGGTTATAACACCGGGGAGCTGTTTTTT	CASSGRRGYNTGELFF
TRBV7-2	TRBJ2-7	-	-	TGTGCCAGCAGCTTAAACCCCTCACTCGAGCAGTACTTC	CASSLNPSLEQYF
TRBV5-1	TRBJ2-2	-	-	TGCGCCAGCAGCTTTATCAGACAGACCACCGGGGAGCTGTTTTTT	CASSFIRQTTGELFF
TRBV18	TRBJ2-3	-	-	TGTGCCAGCTCACCGACAGGTTTAGGGAGCACAGATACGCAGTATTTT	CASSPTGLGSTDTQYF
TRBV2	TRBJ1-5	-	-	TGTGCCAGCAGCTTTTTGCAGGGTGGTCAGCCCCAGCATTTT	CASSFLQGGQPQHF
TRBV5-6	TRBJ2-3	-	-	TGTGCCAGCAGCTTGGTAGGGACTGGCACAGATACGCAGTATTTT	CASSLVGTGTDTQYF
TRBV7-3	TRBJ2-7	-	-	TGTGCCAGCAGCCCTGGACCTGCCCCCCAATACGAGCAGTACTTC	CASSPGPAPQYEQYF
TRBV11-3	TRBJ2-7	-	-	TGTGCCAGCAGCTTAAACTACTTGGGAGAGCAGTACTTC	CASSLNYLGEQYF
TRBV18	TRBJ2-3	once	-	TGTGCCAGCTCACCCGTCGGGGGGCCAGATACGCAGTATTTT	CASSPVGGPDTQYF
TRBV10-3	TRBJ2-5	-	TRBD2	TGTGCCATCAAAAGGGGACTAGAAGAGACCCAGTACTTC	CAIKRGLEETQYF
TRBV19	TRBJ2-3	-	-	TGTGCCAGTAGTATAGCCGATACGCAGTATTTT	CASSIADTQYF
TRBV9	TRBJ2-1	-	TRBD2	TGTGCCAGCAGCGAACCGGGACTAGCCAATGAGCAGTTCTTC	CASSEPGLANEQFF
TRBV5-1	TRBJ2-7	-	TRBD2	TGCGCCAGCAGCTTGAATGGGCTAGCGGGAGACGAGCAGTACTTC	CASSLNGLAGDEQYF
TRBV28	TRBJ1-2	-	-	TGTGCCAGCAGCCAGCTCAGAGGGGTGACCGAGTATGGCTACACCTTC	CASSQLRGVTEYGYTF
TRBV7-9	TRBJ2-5	-	-	TGTGCCAGCAGCACGACGGAGCAAGAGACCCAGTACTTC	CASSTTEQETQYF
TRBV5-4	TRBJ2-7	-	TRBD2	TGTGCCAGCAGCTTCCAAGACTCTGGCGGGAGCGAGCAGTACTTC	CASSFQDSGGSEQYF
TRBV5-8	TRBJ2-7	-	-	TGTGCCAGCAGGGTTCTCTACGAGCAGTACTTC	CASRVLYEQYF
TRBV5-1	TRBJ2-5	-	TRBD1	TGCGCCAGCAGCCTTTCTCAGGGGGCGCGGGGAGAGACCCAGTACTTC	CASSLSQGARGETQYF
TRBV6-5	TRBJ2-7	-	-	TGTGCCAGCAGTTACTCACTCGAGGGTGTAGGCGAGCAGTACTTC	CASSYSLEGVGEQYF
TRBV5-1	TRBJ2-5	-	TRBD2	TGCGCCAGCAGCTTGGCGGGACTAGCGGAGCCTCAGTACTTC	CASSLAGLAEPQYF
TRBV7-9	TRBJ1-4	-	TRBD1	TGTGCCAGCAGCTTGGGACAGCTGAATGAAAAACTGTTTTTT	CASSLGQLNEKLFF
TRBV5-6	TRBJ2-1	-	-	TGTGCCAGCACCTCGGGGGCTGAGCAGTTCTTC	CASTSGAEQFF
TRBV9	TRBJ2-2	once	-	TGTGCCAGCAGCGTAGGCGCGGGCGGGGAGCTGTTTTTT	CASSVGAGGELFF
TRBV10-3	TRBJ2-3	-	TRBD2	TGTGCCATCAGAAGAACCGGGACTAGCGAAGAAGATACGCAGTATTTT	CAIRRTGTSEEDTQYF
TRBV11-2	TRBJ1-2	-	-	TGTGCCAGCAGCTTAGGGCCCGTGGGAAACTATGGCTACACCTTC	CASSLGPVGNYGYTF
TRBV19	TRBJ1-3	-	-	TGTGCCAGTAGTATCCCACCCGGGAACACCATATATTTT	CASSIPPGNTIYF
TRBV9	TRBJ2-1	-	TRBD2	TGTGCCAGCAGCGTATCCACGGGACTAGCGGGCTCCTACAATGAGCAGTTCTTC	CASSVSTGLAGSYNEQFF
TRBV2	TRBJ2-1	-	TRBD2	TGTGCCGCCAAAGATCAGACGGGAGGGTACAATGAGCAGTTCTTC	CAAKDQTGGYNEQFF
TRBV14	TRBJ1-2	many	-	TGTGCCAGCAGCCGGGACACCACTAACTATGGCTACACCTTC	CASSRDTTNYGYTF
TRBV18	TRBJ1-4	-	-	TGTGCCAGCTCACCCCGGGGTACTGCAACTAATGAAAAACTGTTTTTT	CASSPRGTATNEKLFF
TRBV5-1	TRBJ2-5	-	TRBD2	TGCGCCAGCAGCCTGACTAGCGGGAGGCCACAAGAGACCCAGTACTTC	CASSLTSGRPQETQYF
TRBV7-9	TRBJ2-1	-	-	TGTGCCAGCAGCTTGATTGACTTCGCCTACAATGAGCAGTTCTTC	CASSLIDFAYNEQFF
TRBV5-1	TRBJ2-1	-	-	TGCGCCAGCAGCTTGGGTGGCGGTGCCTACAATGAGCAGTTCTTC	CASSLGGGAYNEQFF
TRBV18	TRBJ2-3	-	TRBD2	TGTGCCAGCTCACCGCCGACTAGCCAGAGCACAGATACGCAGTATTTT	CASSPPTSQSTDTQYF